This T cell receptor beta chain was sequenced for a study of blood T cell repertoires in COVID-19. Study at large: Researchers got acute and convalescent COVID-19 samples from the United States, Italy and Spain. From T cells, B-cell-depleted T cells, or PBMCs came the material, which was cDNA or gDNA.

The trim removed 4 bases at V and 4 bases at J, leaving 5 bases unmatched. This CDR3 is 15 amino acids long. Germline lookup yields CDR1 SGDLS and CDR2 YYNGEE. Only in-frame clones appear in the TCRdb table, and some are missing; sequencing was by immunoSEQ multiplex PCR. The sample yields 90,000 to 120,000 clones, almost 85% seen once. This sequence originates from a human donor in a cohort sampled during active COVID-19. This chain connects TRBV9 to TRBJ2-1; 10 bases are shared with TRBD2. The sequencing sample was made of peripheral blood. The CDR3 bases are TGTGCCAGCAGCCAAGGGACTAGCGCTTACAATGAGCAGTTCTTC. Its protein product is CASSQGTSAYNEQFF.